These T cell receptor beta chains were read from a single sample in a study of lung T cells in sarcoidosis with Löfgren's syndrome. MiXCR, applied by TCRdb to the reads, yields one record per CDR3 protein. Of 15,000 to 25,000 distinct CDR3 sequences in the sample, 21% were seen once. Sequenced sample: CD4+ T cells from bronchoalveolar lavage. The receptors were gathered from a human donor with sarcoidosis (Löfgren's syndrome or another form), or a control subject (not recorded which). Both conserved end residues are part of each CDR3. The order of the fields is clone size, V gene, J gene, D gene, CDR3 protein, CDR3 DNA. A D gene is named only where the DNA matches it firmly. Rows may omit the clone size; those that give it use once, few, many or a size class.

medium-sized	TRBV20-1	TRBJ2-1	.	CSARDLSDEQFF	TGCAGTGCTAGAGACCTTTCGGATGAGCAGTTCTTC
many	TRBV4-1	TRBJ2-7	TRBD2	CASSQHHPGTSGYEQYF	TGCGCCAGCAGCCAGCACCATCCCGGGACTAGCGGCTACGAGCAGTACTTC
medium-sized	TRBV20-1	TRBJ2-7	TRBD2	CSAPGLAGIYEQYF	TGCAGTGCCCCAGGACTAGCGGGAATCTACGAGCAGTACTTC
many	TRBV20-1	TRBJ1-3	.	CNLRRGTGNTIYF	TGCAACTTGCGCCGTGGGACTGGAAACACCATATATTTT
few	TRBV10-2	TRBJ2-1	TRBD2	CASSRTSGSVSYNEQFF	TGCGCCAGCAGTCGGACTAGCGGGAGTGTATCCTACAATGAGCAGTTCTTC
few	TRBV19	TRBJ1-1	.	CASSIDGGSGTEAFF	TGTGCCAGTAGTATTGATGGGGGCTCGGGGACTGAAGCTTTCTTT
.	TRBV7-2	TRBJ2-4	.	CASSLVGAKNIQYF	TGTGCCAGCAGCTTAGTGGGAGCCAAAAACATTCAGTACTTC
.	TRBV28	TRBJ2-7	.	CASSETGYGQYF	TGTGCCAGCAGTGAGACGGGCTACGGGCAGTACTTC
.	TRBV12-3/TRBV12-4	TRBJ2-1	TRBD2	CASSRPSGSSYNEQFF	TGTGCCAGCAGTCGCCCCAGCGGGAGCTCCTACAATGAGCAGTTCTTC
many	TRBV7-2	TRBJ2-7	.	CASSLGLGYEQYF	TGTGCCAGCAGCTTAGGATTGGGGTACGAACAGTACTTC
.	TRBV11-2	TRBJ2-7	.	CASSPMGETNYYEQYF	TGTGCCAGCAGCCCCATGGGGGAGACTAACTACTACGAGCAGTACTTC
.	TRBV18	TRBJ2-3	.	CASSPGTSSTDTQYF	TGTGCCAGCTCACCCGGGACTTCCAGCACAGATACGCAGTATTTT
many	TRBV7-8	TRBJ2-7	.	CASSLAGFRAREQYF	TGTGCCAGCAGCTTAGCGGGGTTCAGGGCCAGAGAGCAGTACTTC
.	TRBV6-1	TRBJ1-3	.	CASSEVMGVLSGNTIYF	TGTGCCAGCAGTGAAGTTATGGGGGTCCTCTCTGGAAACACCATATATTTT
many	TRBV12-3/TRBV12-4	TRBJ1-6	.	CASSFQSNNSPLHF	TGTGCCAGCAGTTTTCAGTCCAATAATTCACCCCTCCACTTT
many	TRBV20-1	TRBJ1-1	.	CSASRPIGDTEAFF	TGCAGTGCTAGCAGGCCCATCGGGGACACTGAAGCTTTCTTT
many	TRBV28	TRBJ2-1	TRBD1	CASRAGTGGHNEQFF	TGTGCCAGCAGGGCGGGGACAGGGGGCCACAATGAGCAGTTCTTC
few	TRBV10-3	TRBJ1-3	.	CAISETAGNTIYF	TGTGCCATCAGTGAGACAGCTGGAAACACCATATATTTT
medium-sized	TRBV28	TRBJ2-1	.	CASSSDREQFF	TGTGCCAGCAGTTCCGACAGGGAGCAGTTCTTC
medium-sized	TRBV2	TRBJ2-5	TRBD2	CASSRGTSGSAQETQYF	TGTGCCAGCAGTAGGGGGACTAGCGGGAGCGCCCAAGAGACCCAGTACTTC
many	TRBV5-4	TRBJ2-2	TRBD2	CASSAGTRSSTGELFF	TGTGCCAGCAGCGCCGGGACTAGAAGTTCCACCGGGGAGCTGTTTTTT
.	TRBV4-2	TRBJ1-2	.	CASSQEATNYGYTF	TGTGCCAGCAGCCAAGAGGCAACCAACTATGGCTACACCTTC
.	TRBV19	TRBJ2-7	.	CASSGWSYEQYF	TGTGCCAGTAGTGGGTGGAGCTACGAGCAGTACTTC
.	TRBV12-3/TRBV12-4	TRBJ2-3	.	CASSSSTGGTDTQYF	TGTGCCAGCAGTTCCTCGACAGGAGGCACAGATACGCAGTATTTT
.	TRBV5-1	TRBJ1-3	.	CASSLGPQGLPPGNTIYF	TGCGCCAGCAGCTTGGGGCCTCAGGGTCTCCCCCCTGGAAACACCATATATTTT
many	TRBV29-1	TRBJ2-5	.	CSGGEIQETQYF	TGCAGCGGTGGAGAAATCCAAGAGACCCAGTACTTC
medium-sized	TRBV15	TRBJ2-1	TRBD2	CATSRDSPSGSDNDEQFF	TGTGCCACCAGCAGAGATTCGCCTAGCGGGAGTGATAATGATGAGCAGTTCTTC
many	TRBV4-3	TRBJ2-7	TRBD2	CASSQGTSGYYEQYF	TGCGCCAGCAGCCAAGGGACTAGCGGATACTACGAGCAGTACTTC
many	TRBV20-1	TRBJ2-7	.	CSARRTVRMTGEQYF	TGCAGTGCTAGAAGGACGGTGAGGATGACTGGAGAGCAGTACTTC
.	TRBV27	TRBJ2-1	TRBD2	CASTPMGLAGKRSYSEQFF	TGTGCCAGCACCCCAATGGGACTAGCGGGAAAGAGATCCTACAGTGAGCAGTTCTTC
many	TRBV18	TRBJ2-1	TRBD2	CASSTGLAEYNEQFF	TGTGCCAGCTCCACGGGACTAGCGGAGTACAATGAGCAGTTCTTC
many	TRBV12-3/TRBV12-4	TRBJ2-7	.	CASSSSLAVYEQYF	TGTGCCAGCAGTTCTTCTTTAGCGGTTTACGAGCAGTACTTC
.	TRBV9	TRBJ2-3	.	CASSRGRRDTQYF	TGTGCCAGCAGCAGAGGAAGACGGGATACGCAGTATTTT
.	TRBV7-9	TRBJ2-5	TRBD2	CASSSGTSSPTQYF	TGTGCCAGCAGCTCCGGGACTAGTAGTCCGACCCAGTACTTC
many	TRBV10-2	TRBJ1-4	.	CASSDGATNEKLFF	TGCGCCAGCAGTGACGGGGCAACTAATGAAAAACTGTTTTTT
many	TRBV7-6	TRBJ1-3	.	CASSLARGSGSGNTIYF	TGTGCCAGCAGCTTAGCGAGGGGCTCCGGCTCTGGAAACACCATATATTTT
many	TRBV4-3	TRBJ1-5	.	CASSARHLYQPQHF	TGCGCCAGCAGCGCCCGACACTTATATCAGCCCCAGCATTTT
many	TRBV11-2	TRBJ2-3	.	CASSLIADTQYF	TGTGCCAGCAGCCTTATAGCAGATACGCAGTATTTT
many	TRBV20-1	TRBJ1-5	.	CSARWGSDNQPQHF	TGCAGTGCTAGATGGGGCTCGGACAATCAGCCCCAGCATTTT
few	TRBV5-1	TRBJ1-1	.	CASSLMDTNTEAFF	TGCGCCAGCAGCTTGATGGACACGAACACTGAAGCTTTCTTT
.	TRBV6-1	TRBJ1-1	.	CASCKAVTEAFF	TGTGCCAGCTGTAAGGCCGTCACTGAAGCTTTCTTT
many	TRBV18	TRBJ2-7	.	CASSPGRTYEQYF	TGTGCCAGCTCACCCGGACGTACCTACGAGCAGTACTTC